This T cell receptor (beta chain) was observed in a study of tumor-infiltrating lymphocytes in primary liver carcinoma. Overall study context: Sequenced samples came back with roughly 3.65 to 8 million productive TCRbeta reads, and the counts looked alike across tissue types.

CDR3 length: 15 amino acids. Germline V gene lookup returns CDR1 SGHAT and CDR2 FQNNGV. Each 20-30 mg portion of unsorted bulk tissue served as the source for co-extraction of RNA and DNA. Notes on this clonotype: The antigen remains undetermined. A read error is likely, as this CDR3 ends without the conserved phenylalanine or tryptophan.

Using a constant-region primer together with ProtoScript II reverse transcriptase, TCR beta cDNA was made from about 500 ng of total RNA. It was through three nested multiplex PCR rounds of slightly modified ARM-PCR that TCR beta libraries arose. Rounds one and two of PCR, each of around 9 cycles, were primed with TRBV1-TRBV30 forward primers and a C-beta reverse primer. TCRdb re-called the multiplex PCR reads through MiXCR, storing one row per CDR3 protein. The table lists roughly 86,000 distinct CDR3 sequences, about 70% of them singletons. Study results and caveats: The overlap of tumor-adjacent and tumor-blood pairs was smaller than that of tumor region pairs.

The chain employs TRBV11-2 and TRBJ1-3; D unclear. This receptor was taken from a man aged 40-50 years with primary liver carcinoma and hepatitis B virus infection. Sequenced material: tumor-adjacent normal liver tissue. The CDR3 sequence: CTSSSTLLSGNTIYS. The CDR3 nucleotides read TGTACCAGCAGCTCTACACTTCTCTCTGGAAACACCATATATTCT.